This passage covers 3 T cell receptor beta chains from one sample sequenced in a study of blood T cell repertoires in COVID-19. This table comes from immunoSEQ multiplex PCR, and its TCRdb copy is limited to in-frame clones, with some not included. The sample holds about 380,000 clones, approximately 77% seen once. Source material: peripheral blood. These receptors all stem from a human donor with acute or convalescent COVID-19. The donor label of this sample is uncertain.

The J gene is TRBJ2-7, the V gene TRBV6-2 or TRBV6-3; D is unclear. The CDR3 has 11 amino acids. Trimming pared 5 bases from V and 4 bases from J, leaving 6 bases between. Germline lookup yields CDR1 MNHEY and CDR2 SVGEGT. CDR3: CASSLRYEQYF. The DNA for the CDR3 is TGTGCCAGCAGTCTCCGGTACGAGCAGTACTTC.

This chain links TRBV29-1 with TRBJ1-3; D gene uncertain. CDR3 length equals 14 residues. The germline gives CDR1 SQVTM, CDR2 ANQGSEA. The germline V and J ends were trimmed by 1 base and 2 bases, with 9 bases remaining between them. The CDR3 is CSVEVGLAGNTIYF. The CDR3 DNA is TGCAGCGTTGAAGTCGGTCTAGCTGGAAACACCATATATTTT.

The chain uses TRBV7-7 and TRBJ2-1; tentative D call: TRBD1 (6 bases). V gave up 5 bases and J gave up 2 bases, with 13 bases separating them. Germline V gene data show CDR1 as SSHAT and CDR2 as FNYEAQ (reference sequence). This CDR3 is built from 15 residues. The CDR3 DNA follows: TGTGCCAGCAGCCCTGCAGGGGTTCCCTACAATGAGCAGTTCTTC. The encoded protein is CASSPAGVPYNEQFF. Variable domain in full (rest from reference TRBV7-7 and TRBJ2-1): GAGVSQSPRYKVTKRGQDVTLRCDPISSHATLYWYQQALGQGPEFLTYFNYEAQPDKSGLPSDRFSAERPEGSISTLTIQRTEQRDSAMYRCASSPAGVPYNEQFFGPGTRLTVL.